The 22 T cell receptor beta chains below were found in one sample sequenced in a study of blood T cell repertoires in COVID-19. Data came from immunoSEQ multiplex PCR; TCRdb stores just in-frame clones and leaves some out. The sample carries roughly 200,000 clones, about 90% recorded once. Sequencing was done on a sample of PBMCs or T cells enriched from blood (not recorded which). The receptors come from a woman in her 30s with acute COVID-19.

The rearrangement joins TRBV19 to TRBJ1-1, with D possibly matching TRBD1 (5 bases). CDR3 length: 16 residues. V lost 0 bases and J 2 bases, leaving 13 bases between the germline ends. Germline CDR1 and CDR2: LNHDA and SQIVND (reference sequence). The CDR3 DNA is TGTGCCAGTAGTATAGAGGGGGGACTGACAAACACTGAAGCTTTCTTT. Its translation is CASSIEGGLTNTEAFF.

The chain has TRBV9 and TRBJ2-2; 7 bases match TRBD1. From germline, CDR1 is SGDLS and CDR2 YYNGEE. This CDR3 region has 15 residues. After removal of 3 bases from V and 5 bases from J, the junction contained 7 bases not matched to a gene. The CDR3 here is CASSEADRITGELFF. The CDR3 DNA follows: TGTGCCAGCAGCGAAGCGGACAGGATAACCGGGGAGCTGTTTTTT. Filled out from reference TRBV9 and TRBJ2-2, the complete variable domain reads DSGVTQTPKHLITATGQRVTLRCSPRSGDLSVYWYQQSLDQGLQFLIQYYNGEERAKGNILERFSAQQFPDLHSELNLSSLELGDSALYFCASSEADRITGELFFGEGSRLTVL.

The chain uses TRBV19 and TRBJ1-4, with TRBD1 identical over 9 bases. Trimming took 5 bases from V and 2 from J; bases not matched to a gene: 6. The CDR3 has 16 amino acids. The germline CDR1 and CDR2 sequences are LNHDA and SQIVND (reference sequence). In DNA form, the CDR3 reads TGTGCCAGTAGTGATGGACAGGGGAGGACTAATGAAAAACTGTTTTTT. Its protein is CASSDGQGRTNEKLFF.

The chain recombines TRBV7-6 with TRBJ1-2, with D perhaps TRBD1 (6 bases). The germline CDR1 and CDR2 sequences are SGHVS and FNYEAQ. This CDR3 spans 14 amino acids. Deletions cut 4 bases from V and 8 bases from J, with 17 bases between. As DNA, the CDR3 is TGTGCCAGCAGCTCTGCTGGGGGGGCATGGGGCTACACCTTC. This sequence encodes CASSSAGGAWGYTF.

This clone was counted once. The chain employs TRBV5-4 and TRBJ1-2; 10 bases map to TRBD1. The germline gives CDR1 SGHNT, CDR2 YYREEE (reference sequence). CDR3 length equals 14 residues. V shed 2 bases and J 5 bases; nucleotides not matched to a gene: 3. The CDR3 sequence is CASSLGDRGYGYTF. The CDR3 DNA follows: TGTGCCAGCAGCTTAGGGGACAGGGGATATGGCTACACCTTC.

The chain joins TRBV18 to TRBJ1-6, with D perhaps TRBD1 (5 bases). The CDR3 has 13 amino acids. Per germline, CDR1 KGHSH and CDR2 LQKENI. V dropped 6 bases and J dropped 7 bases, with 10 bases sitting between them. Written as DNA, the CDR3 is TGTGCCAGCTCCGGGACTCTCAATTCACCCCTCCACTTT. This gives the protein CASSGTLNSPLHF.

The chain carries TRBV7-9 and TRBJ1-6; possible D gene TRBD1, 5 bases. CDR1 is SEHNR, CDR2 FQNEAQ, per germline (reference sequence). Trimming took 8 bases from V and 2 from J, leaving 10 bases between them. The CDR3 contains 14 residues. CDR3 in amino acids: CASGQGAYNSPLHF. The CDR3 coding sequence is TGTGCCAGCGGCCAGGGCGCCTATAATTCACCCCTCCACTTT.

CDR3 in amino acids: CASSPMTGLDYNEQFF. Here the CDR3 DNA reads TGTGCCAGCAGTCCCATGACAGGGCTAGACTACAATGAGCAGTTCTTC. The chain uses TRBV28 and TRBJ2-1; 7 bases are shared with TRBD1. Germline CDR1 and CDR2: MDHEN and SYDVKM. Trimming cost V 5 bases and J 3 bases; bases outside gene matches: 10. The CDR3 runs 16 residues.

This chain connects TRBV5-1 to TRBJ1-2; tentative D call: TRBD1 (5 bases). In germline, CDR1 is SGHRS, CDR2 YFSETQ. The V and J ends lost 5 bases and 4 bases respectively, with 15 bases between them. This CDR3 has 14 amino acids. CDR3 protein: CASRLRQKPYGYTF. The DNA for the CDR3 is TGCGCCAGCAGACTTAGACAGAAACCCTATGGCTACACCTTC.

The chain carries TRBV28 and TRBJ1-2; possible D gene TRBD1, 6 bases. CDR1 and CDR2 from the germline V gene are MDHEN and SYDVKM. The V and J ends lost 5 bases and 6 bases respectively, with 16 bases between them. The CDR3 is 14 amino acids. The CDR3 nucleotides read TGTGCCAGCAGTACCCTCACCTACAGGGATGGCTACACCTTC. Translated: CASSTLTYRDGYTF.

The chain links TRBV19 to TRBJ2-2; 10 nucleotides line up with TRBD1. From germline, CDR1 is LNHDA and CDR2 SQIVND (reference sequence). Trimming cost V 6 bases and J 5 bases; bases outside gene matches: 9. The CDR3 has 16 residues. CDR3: CASRNPGQGITGELFF. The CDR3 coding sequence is TGTGCCAGTAGGAACCCGGGACAGGGGATAACCGGGGAGCTGTTTTTT.

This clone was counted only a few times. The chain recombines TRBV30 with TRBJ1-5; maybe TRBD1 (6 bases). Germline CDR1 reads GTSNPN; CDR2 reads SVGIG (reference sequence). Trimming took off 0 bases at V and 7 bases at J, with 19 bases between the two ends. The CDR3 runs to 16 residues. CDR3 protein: CAWSVLTGQYGQPQHF. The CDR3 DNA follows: TGTGCCTGGAGTGTTTTAACCGGACAGTATGGCCAGCCCCAGCATTTT.

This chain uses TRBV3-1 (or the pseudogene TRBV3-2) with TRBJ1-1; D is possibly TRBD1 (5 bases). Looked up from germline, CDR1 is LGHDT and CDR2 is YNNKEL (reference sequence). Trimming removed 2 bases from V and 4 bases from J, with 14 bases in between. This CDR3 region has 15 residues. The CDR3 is CASSQMRVGGTEAFF. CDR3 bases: TGTGCCAGCAGCCAAATGAGGGTGGGGGGCACTGAAGCTTTCTTT.

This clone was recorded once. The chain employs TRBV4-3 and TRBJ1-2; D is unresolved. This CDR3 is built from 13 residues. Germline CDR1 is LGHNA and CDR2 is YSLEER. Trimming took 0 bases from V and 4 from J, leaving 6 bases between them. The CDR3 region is CASSQESGYGYTF. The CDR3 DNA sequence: TGCGCCAGCAGCCAAGAGTCCGGCTATGGCTACACCTTC.

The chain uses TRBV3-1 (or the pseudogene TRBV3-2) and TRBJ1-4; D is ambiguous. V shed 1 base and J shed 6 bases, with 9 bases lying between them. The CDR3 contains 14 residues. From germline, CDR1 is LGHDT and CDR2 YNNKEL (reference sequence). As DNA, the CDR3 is TGTGCCAGCAGCCAAGGTCGGCAGGATGAAAAACTGTTTTTT. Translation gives CASSQGRQDEKLFF.

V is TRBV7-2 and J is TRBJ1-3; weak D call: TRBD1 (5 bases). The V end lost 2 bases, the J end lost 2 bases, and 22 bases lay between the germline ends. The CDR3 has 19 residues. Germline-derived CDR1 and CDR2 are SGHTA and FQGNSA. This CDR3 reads CASSLRSPSRWGAGNTIYF. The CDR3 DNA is TGTGCCAGCAGCTTACGGAGTCCTTCCCGATGGGGGGCTGGAAACACCATATATTTT.

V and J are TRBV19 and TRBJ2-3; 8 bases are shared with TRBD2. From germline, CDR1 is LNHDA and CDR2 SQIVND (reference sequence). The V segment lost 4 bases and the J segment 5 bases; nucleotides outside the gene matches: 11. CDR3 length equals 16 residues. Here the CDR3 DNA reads TGTGCCAGTAGTAATCTCGGGGGGGCCAGCGGAGATACGCAGTATTTT. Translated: CASSNLGGASGDTQYF.

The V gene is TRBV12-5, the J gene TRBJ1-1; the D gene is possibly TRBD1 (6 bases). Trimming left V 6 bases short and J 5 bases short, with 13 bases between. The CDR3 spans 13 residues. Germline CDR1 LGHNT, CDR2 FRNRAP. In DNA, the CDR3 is TGTGCTAGTGGCATATCAGGGGTGACTGAAGCTTTCTTT. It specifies CASGISGVTEAFF.

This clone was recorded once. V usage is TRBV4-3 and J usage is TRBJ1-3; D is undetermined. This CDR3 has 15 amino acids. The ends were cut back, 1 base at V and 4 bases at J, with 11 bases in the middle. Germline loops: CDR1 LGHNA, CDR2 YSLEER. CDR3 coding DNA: TGCGCCAGCAGCCAAGCCGGGGAGTCCGGAAACACCATATATTTT. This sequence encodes CASSQAGESGNTIYF.

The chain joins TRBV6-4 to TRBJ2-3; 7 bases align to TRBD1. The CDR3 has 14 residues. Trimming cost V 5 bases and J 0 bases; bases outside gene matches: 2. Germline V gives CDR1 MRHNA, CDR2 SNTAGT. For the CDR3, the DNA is TGTGCCAGCAGTTCACAGGGGAGCACAGATACGCAGTATTTT. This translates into CASSSQGSTDTQYF.

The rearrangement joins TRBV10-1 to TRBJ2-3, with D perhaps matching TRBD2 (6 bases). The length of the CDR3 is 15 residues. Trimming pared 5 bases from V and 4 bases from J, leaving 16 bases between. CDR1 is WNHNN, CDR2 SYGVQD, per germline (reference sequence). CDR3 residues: CASSPSVPISDTQYF. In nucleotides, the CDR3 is TGCGCCAGCAGTCCTAGCGTCCCCATATCAGATACGCAGTATTTT.

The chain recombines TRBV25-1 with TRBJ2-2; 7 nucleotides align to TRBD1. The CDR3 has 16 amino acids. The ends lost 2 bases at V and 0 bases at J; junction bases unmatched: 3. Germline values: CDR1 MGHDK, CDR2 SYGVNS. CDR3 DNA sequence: TGTGCCAGCAGTGAAAACAGGGGCCCGAACACCGGGGAGCTGTTTTTT. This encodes CASSENRGPNTGELFF. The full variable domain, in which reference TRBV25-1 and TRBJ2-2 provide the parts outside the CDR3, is EADIYQTPRYLVIGTGKKITLECSQTMGHDKMYWYQQDPGMELHLIHYSYGVNSTEKGDLSSESTVSRIRTEHFPLTLESARPSHTSQYLCASSENRGPNTGELFFGEGSRLTVL.